Listed below are T cell receptor beta chains from one sample, sequenced in a study of low-dose radiotherapy and immunotherapy resistance in tumors. TCRdb fed the reads into MiXCR, producing one record per CDR3 protein. The sample gives about 97,000 distinct CDR3 sequences, less than 25% of which show up once; 4.1% is in the top ten. The sequenced sample was PBMCs, obtained after low-dose radiotherapy plus immunotherapy. These receptors all come from a male donor with prostate cancer. Both conserved end residues are part of each CDR3. The order of the fields is J gene, V gene, D gene, clone size, CDR3 DNA, CDR3 protein. The D gene is left open where the match is weak. Expanded clones are given a class, and other clones once, few, many or no size at all.

J gene: TRBJ2-3; V gene: TRBV6-4; D gene: TRBD2; clone size: many; CDR3 DNA: TGTGCCAGCAGTGATTGGACGACTAGCGAAACAGATACGCAGTATTTT; CDR3 protein: CASSDWTTSETDTQYF
J gene: TRBJ1-1; V gene: TRBV28; D gene: TRBD1; clone size: NA; CDR3 DNA: TGTGCCATCCGGGGAGCCACCGGGACAGGGGCTGAAGCTTTCTTT; CDR3 protein: CAIRGATGTGAEAFF
J gene: TRBJ2-7; V gene: TRBV6-5; D gene: TRBD1; clone size: NA; CDR3 DNA: TGTGCCAGCCCTTCAGGGGGACAGGGGTACAACGAGCAGTACTTC; CDR3 protein: CASPSGGQGYNEQYF
J gene: TRBJ2-7; V gene: TRBV7-9; D gene: TRBD1; clone size: many; CDR3 DNA: TGTGCCAGCAGCTCGACAGGGGTTGGAGGCGAGCAGTACTTC; CDR3 protein: CASSSTGVGGEQYF
J gene: TRBJ2-2; V gene: TRBV29-1; D gene: NA; clone size: many; CDR3 DNA: TGCAGCGTTACAGGGAAAAACACCGGGGAGCTGTTTTTT; CDR3 protein: CSVTGKNTGELFF
J gene: TRBJ2-2; V gene: TRBV4-1; D gene: NA; clone size: many; CDR3 DNA: TGCGCCAGCAGCGGAGTTACCGGGGAGCTGTTTTTT; CDR3 protein: CASSGVTGELFF
J gene: TRBJ1-1; V gene: TRBV4-3; D gene: NA; clone size: few; CDR3 DNA: TGCGCCAGCAGCCAAGGCCGAGGACGCACTGAAGCTTTCTTT; CDR3 protein: CASSQGRGRTEAFF
J gene: TRBJ2-6; V gene: TRBV12-3/TRBV12-4; D gene: NA; clone size: many; CDR3 DNA: TGTGCCAGCACCCTCAAGGGGTCTGGGGCCAACGTCCTGACTTTC; CDR3 protein: CASTLKGSGANVLTF
J gene: TRBJ1-1; V gene: TRBV30; D gene: TRBD1; clone size: many; CDR3 DNA: TGTGCCTGGACGACAGGGGTCCACACTGAAGCTTTCTTT; CDR3 protein: CAWTTGVHTEAFF
J gene: TRBJ2-7; V gene: TRBV7-2; D gene: NA; clone size: many; CDR3 DNA: TGTGCCAGCAGCTTAGAATACGAGCAGTACTTC; CDR3 protein: CASSLEYEQYF
J gene: TRBJ2-7; V gene: TRBV5-1; D gene: TRBD1; clone size: many; CDR3 DNA: TGCGCCAGCAGCCGGGGACAGCCCTACGAGCAGTACTTC; CDR3 protein: CASSRGQPYEQYF
J gene: TRBJ2-2; V gene: TRBV29-1; D gene: TRBD2; clone size: many; CDR3 DNA: TGCAGCGCCGGAGTAGCGGGCACGAACACCGGGGAGCTGTTTTTT; CDR3 protein: CSAGVAGTNTGELFF
J gene: TRBJ2-3; V gene: TRBV5-1; D gene: NA; clone size: NA; CDR3 DNA: TGCGCCAGCACTCTCGAGGACACAGATACGCAGTATTTT; CDR3 protein: CASTLEDTDTQYF
J gene: TRBJ2-2; V gene: TRBV21-1; D gene: NA; clone size: many; CDR3 DNA: TGTGCCAGCAGCGCCGGGGTTACCGGGGAGCTGTTTTTT; CDR3 protein: CASSAGVTGELFF
J gene: TRBJ2-3; V gene: TRBV12-3/TRBV12-4; D gene: TRBD1; clone size: NA; CDR3 DNA: TGTGCCAGCACCGCCCTTGTGACAGGGCGCACAGATACGCAGTATTTT; CDR3 protein: CASTALVTGRTDTQYF
J gene: TRBJ2-7; V gene: TRBV30; D gene: NA; clone size: many; CDR3 DNA: TGTGCCTGGAGCCTAATTCGGGGTGACGAGCAGTACTTC; CDR3 protein: CAWSLIRGDEQYF
J gene: TRBJ1-4; V gene: TRBV27; D gene: TRBD1; clone size: once; CDR3 DNA: TGTGCCAGCAGCCACGGACAGGGGAATGAAAAACTGTTTTTT; CDR3 protein: CASSHGQGNEKLFF
J gene: TRBJ2-7; V gene: TRBV5-6; D gene: TRBD2; clone size: many; CDR3 DNA: TGTGCCAGCAGCCCCATGACTAGCCGCAACGAGCAGTACTTC; CDR3 protein: CASSPMTSRNEQYF
J gene: TRBJ2-1; V gene: TRBV3-1; D gene: NA; clone size: many; CDR3 DNA: TGTGCCAGTAGCATCCCGGGGTACAATGAGCAGTTCTTC; CDR3 protein: CASSIPGYNEQFF
J gene: TRBJ2-3; V gene: TRBV29-1; D gene: NA; clone size: many; CDR3 DNA: TGCAGCGTTGAAGGACCCGGGAGCACAGATACGCAGTATTTT; CDR3 protein: CSVEGPGSTDTQYF
J gene: TRBJ2-1; V gene: TRBV19; D gene: TRBD1; clone size: many; CDR3 DNA: TGTGCCAGTAGTGGGGACAGCCGCTACAATGAGCAGTTCTTC; CDR3 protein: CASSGDSRYNEQFF
J gene: TRBJ2-7; V gene: TRBV7-9; D gene: NA; clone size: NA; CDR3 DNA: TGTGCCAGCAGCTTCGAGGCCTCCATAATACCAGTCTTC; CDR3 protein: CASSFEASIIPVF
J gene: TRBJ1-5; V gene: TRBV19; D gene: NA; clone size: many; CDR3 DNA: TGTGCCAGTAGTGCTTGGGACAGCAATCAGCCCCAGCATTTT; CDR3 protein: CASSAWDSNQPQHF
J gene: TRBJ2-1; V gene: TRBV6-5; D gene: TRBD2; clone size: few; CDR3 DNA: TGTGCCAGCAGTGAGGGAGCGGGGGATGGGGGTGAGCAGTTCTTC; CDR3 protein: CASSEGAGDGGEQFF
J gene: TRBJ2-7; V gene: TRBV5-4; D gene: TRBD2; clone size: NA; CDR3 DNA: TGTGCCAGCAGCAGGACTAGCGGGGGCTACGAGCAGTACTTC; CDR3 protein: CASSRTSGGYEQYF
J gene: TRBJ1-4; V gene: TRBV10-2; D gene: NA; clone size: many; CDR3 DNA: TGCGCCAGCAGTTCTGACAGCCCCAATGAAAAACTGTTTTTT; CDR3 protein: CASSSDSPNEKLFF
J gene: TRBJ2-5; V gene: TRBV12-3/TRBV12-4; D gene: TRBD2; clone size: many; CDR3 DNA: TGTGCCAGCAGAGGACTAGACGGCGGGGAGACCCAGTACTTC; CDR3 protein: CASRGLDGGETQYF
J gene: TRBJ2-1; V gene: TRBV7-9; D gene: NA; clone size: medium-sized; CDR3 DNA: TGTGCCAGCAGCAGAGCGGTTTCCTACAATGAGCAGTTCTTC; CDR3 protein: CASSRAVSYNEQFF
J gene: TRBJ2-5; V gene: TRBV5-4; D gene: NA; clone size: NA; CDR3 DNA: TGTGCCAGCAGCCCAGGGGGGGGGGTTCGAGAGACCCAGTACTTC; CDR3 protein: CASSPGGGVRETQYF
J gene: TRBJ1-6; V gene: TRBV16; D gene: TRBD1; clone size: many; CDR3 DNA: TGTGCCAGCAGCCAATCCGTGACAGGGGGTGGCTCACCCCTCCACTTT; CDR3 protein: CASSQSVTGGGSPLHF
J gene: TRBJ2-1; V gene: TRBV12-5; D gene: NA; clone size: few; CDR3 DNA: TGTGCTAGTGGTGCCGGTCAGGGGTTAACCTACAATGAGCAGTTCTTC; CDR3 protein: CASGAGQGLTYNEQFF
J gene: TRBJ2-7; V gene: TRBV29-1; D gene: NA; clone size: many; CDR3 DNA: TGCAGCGTTGAAGAAGGACGGGGGGCCTCCTACGAGCAGTACTTC; CDR3 protein: CSVEEGRGASYEQYF
J gene: TRBJ2-7; V gene: TRBV3-1; D gene: TRBD1; clone size: many; CDR3 DNA: TGTGCCAGCAGCCACAGACCGGGACAGGGCTCCTACGAGCAGTACTTC; CDR3 protein: CASSHRPGQGSYEQYF
J gene: TRBJ2-4; V gene: TRBV5-1; D gene: TRBD2; clone size: many; CDR3 DNA: TGCGCCAGCAGCTGGGGGGGACTAGCGGATGCCAAAAACATTCAGTACTTC; CDR3 protein: CASSWGGLADAKNIQYF
J gene: TRBJ2-1; V gene: TRBV28; D gene: TRBD1; clone size: NA; CDR3 DNA: TGTGCCAGCAGTTCAACGGGACAGGGGGCCGATGAGCAGTTCTTC; CDR3 protein: CASSSTGQGADEQFF
J gene: TRBJ2-7; V gene: TRBV7-6; D gene: NA; clone size: many; CDR3 DNA: TGTGCCAGCAGCCCCCGAGGGGGCTACGAGCAGTACTTC; CDR3 protein: CASSPRGGYEQYF
J gene: TRBJ2-5; V gene: TRBV12-3/TRBV12-4; D gene: TRBD1; clone size: NA; CDR3 DNA: TGTGCCAGCAGCCGGACAGGGATTGAGACCCAGTACTTC; CDR3 protein: CASSRTGIETQYF
J gene: TRBJ2-7; V gene: TRBV11-1; D gene: NA; clone size: many; CDR3 DNA: TGTGCCAGCAGCTTAGCCCGTACAGCCAGTAACTACGAGCAGTACTTC; CDR3 protein: CASSLARTASNYEQYF
J gene: TRBJ2-7; V gene: TRBV5-4; D gene: TRBD2; clone size: NA; CDR3 DNA: TGTGCCAGCAGCCCGGGGAGCGGGGGGCGAGGCTACGAGCAGTACTTC; CDR3 protein: CASSPGSGGRGYEQYF
J gene: TRBJ2-7; V gene: TRBV5-6; D gene: NA; clone size: many; CDR3 DNA: TGTGCCAGCAGCTCAACAGGGAGTCGTAGCGAGCAGTACTTC; CDR3 protein: CASSSTGSRSEQYF
J gene: TRBJ2-3; V gene: TRBV14; D gene: NA; clone size: many; CDR3 DNA: TGTGCCAGCAGCCGTGATGCCCCGTACACAGATACGCAGTATTTT; CDR3 protein: CASSRDAPYTDTQYF
J gene: TRBJ2-7; V gene: TRBV14; D gene: NA; clone size: many; CDR3 DNA: TGTGCCAGCAGCCATACCTACGAGCAGTACTTC; CDR3 protein: CASSHTYEQYF
J gene: TRBJ2-7; V gene: TRBV11-1; D gene: NA; clone size: many; CDR3 DNA: TGTGCCAGCAGCAATCGACAGACCTACGAGCAGTACTTC; CDR3 protein: CASSNRQTYEQYF
J gene: TRBJ2-2; V gene: TRBV9; D gene: NA; clone size: many; CDR3 DNA: TGTGCCAGCAGCGTAGTCCCCGAGAACACCGGGGAGCTGTTTTTT; CDR3 protein: CASSVVPENTGELFF
J gene: TRBJ1-4; V gene: TRBV5-1; D gene: NA; clone size: many; CDR3 DNA: TGCGCCAGCAGCTTGCCCGGACAGAATGAAAAACTGTTTTTT; CDR3 protein: CASSLPGQNEKLFF
J gene: TRBJ1-1; V gene: TRBV27; D gene: NA; clone size: NA; CDR3 DNA: TGTGCCAGCAGTCAAGCCGACGGGAACACTGAAGCTTTCTTT; CDR3 protein: CASSQADGNTEAFF
J gene: TRBJ1-1; V gene: TRBV10-3; D gene: TRBD1; clone size: many; CDR3 DNA: TGTGCCATCAGTGAGTCCCCTACTCCTACAGGGGTCCCCACTGAAGCTTTCTTT; CDR3 protein: CAISESPTPTGVPTEAFF
J gene: TRBJ2-5; V gene: TRBV6-5; D gene: TRBD2; clone size: many; CDR3 DNA: TGTGCCAGCAGCACGACTAGCGGGGGGCCGCAAGAGACCCAGTACTTC; CDR3 protein: CASSTTSGGPQETQYF
J gene: TRBJ1-5; V gene: TRBV20-1; D gene: TRBD1; clone size: many; CDR3 DNA: TGCAGTGCTAGTGGTCAGGGGGAGATTCAGCCCCAGCATTTT; CDR3 protein: CSASGQGEIQPQHF
J gene: TRBJ1-6; V gene: TRBV27; D gene: TRBD1; clone size: many; CDR3 DNA: TGTGCCAGCAGTTTGGGGTCATCACAGGGGAATTCACCCCTCCACTTT; CDR3 protein: CASSLGSSQGNSPLHF
J gene: TRBJ1-4; V gene: TRBV20-1; D gene: TRBD1; clone size: NA; CDR3 DNA: TGCAGTGCTAGAGATCCTGGGACAGAGAATGAAAAACTGTTTTTT; CDR3 protein: CSARDPGTENEKLFF
J gene: TRBJ2-1; V gene: TRBV7-9; D gene: NA; clone size: NA; CDR3 DNA: TGTGCCAGCAGCAAAACGGGGGATGGCTACAATGAGCAGTTCTTC; CDR3 protein: CASSKTGDGYNEQFF